The sequence of this T cell receptor beta chain was determined in a study of shared clonotypes between healthy human individuals. The CDR3 is 16 amino acids. Trimming shortened V by 5 bases and J by 1 base, and 16 bases separated the two germline ends. Germline V CDR1 and CDR2: SEHNR, FQNEAQ (reference sequence). Measured with immunoSEQ multiplex PCR; TCRdb has only the in-frame clones, and not every one. The sample has over 95,000 clones, around two thirds seen once. Sample: memory CD8+ T cells sorted from blood. Subset defined: CD45RO+ cells pooled with CCR7-negative TemRA cells. V and J are TRBV7-9 and TRBJ2-3, with D possibly being TRBD1 (6 bases). The receptor comes from a woman aged 25-40 years in good health. CDR3 DNA: TGTGCCAGCAGCCAAAGTGCTGGGGGCGGCACAGATACGCAGTATTTT. Translated, it gives CASSQSAGGGTDTQYF. The full variable domain, with the rest looked up from reference TRBV7-9 and TRBJ2-3, is DTGVSQNPRHKITKRGQNVTFRCDPISEHNRLYWYRQTLGQGPEFLTYFQNEAQLEKSRLLSDRFSAERPKGSFSTLEIQRTEQGDSAMYLCASSQSAGGGTDTQYFGPGTRLTVL.